This TCR beta chain was profiled in a study of blood T cells in healthy people across ages. The CDR3 sequence is 14 residues long. CDR1 SGHKS and CDR2 YYEKEE come from the germline V gene (reference sequence). Trimming took 1 base from V and 7 from J, leaving 12 bases between them. This clonotype was counted only a few times. The antigen is not known. A much larger clone differs by one base, so this may be a read error. Alongside a J-beta primer mix, a sample-barcoded 5' primer served in a second PCR lasting about 7 to 11 cycles. Each cDNA molecule was tagged by a template-switch adaptor that had 12 random nucleotides. TCRdb re-derived calls from the 5' RACE reads in MiXCR, one entry per CDR3 protein. The sample has about 800,000 distinct CDR3 sequences, roughly 25% seen once. Notes on the study in general: Comparison with aged donors showed that long-lived donors had more naive CD4+ cells and higher diversity.

These data also formed part of another study, on T cells of mothers and their children.

The sample comprised blood. The chain joins TRBV5-5 to TRBJ1-5, with D perhaps matching TRBD1 (6 bases). This TCR was sampled from a boy aged 10-17 years in good health. CDR3 DNA: TGTGCCAGCAGCTTGTCAGGGGAGTACCAGCCCCAGCATTTT. Protein: CASSLSGEYQPQHF.